A single sample gave rise to the 9 T cell receptor beta chains below, sequenced in a study of OX40 agonist ivuxolimab in advanced cancers. The protocol was immunoSEQ multiplex PCR, while the TCRdb copy is restricted to in-frame clones and leaves out a portion. The sample holds more than 75,000 clones; approximately 85% are singletons and the top ten take roughly 0.22%. Sequenced material: CD4+ or CD8+ T cells sorted from blood, taken in a trial of the OX40 agonist ivuxolimab. The source is an adult with an advanced solid tumor such as melanoma, head and neck, liver or kidney cancer.

The chain recombines TRBV18 with TRBJ2-7, with 14 bases identical to TRBD2. Germline CDR1 is KGHSH and CDR2 is LQKENI. The trim removed 2 bases at V and 4 bases at J, leaving 4 bases unmatched. The CDR3 covers 16 residues. This CDR3 is CASSPGTSGRRYEQYF. The CDR3 nucleotides are TGTGCCAGCTCACCAGGGACTAGCGGGAGACGGTACGAGCAGTACTTC.

V and J are TRBV5-1 and TRBJ2-3; D call uncertain. CDR3 length: 13 amino acids. V was shortened by 4 bases and J by 5 bases, with 11 bases between the two germline ends. The germline V gene encodes CDR1 SGHRS and CDR2 YFSETQ. The CDR3 region has the DNA TGCGCCAGCAGCCGGAACAGTTTAGATACGCAGTATTTT. This sequence encodes CASSRNSLDTQYF. Looking up the rest from reference TRBV5-1 and TRBJ2-3 gives the full variable domain: KAGVTQTPRYLIKTRGQQVTLSCSPISGHRSVSWYQQTPGQGLQFLFEYFSETQRNKGNFPGRFSGRQFSNSRSEMNVSTLELGDSALYLCASSRNSLDTQYFGPGTRLTVL.

The genes are TRBV2 and TRBJ2-1; TRBD2 aligns across 10 bases. The trim removed 1 base at V and 8 bases at J, leaving 8 bases unmatched. The CDR3 consists of 16 residues. Germline lookup yields CDR1 SNHLY and CDR2 FYNNEI. The CDR3 loop reads CASSEVGASGGDEQFF. The CDR3 nucleotides are TGTGCCAGCAGTGAAGTTGGGGCTAGCGGGGGCGATGAGCAGTTCTTC.

The rearrangement uses TRBV10-3 and TRBJ1-2, with 7 bases lining up with TRBD1. The CDR3 is 14 amino acids. Germline CDR1 reads ENHRY; CDR2 reads SYGVKD. After removal of 6 bases from V and 1 base from J, the junction contained 5 bases not matched to a gene. In DNA, the CDR3 is TGTGCCATCAGCGGACAGGAGTTTAACTATGGCTACACCTTC. Translating it yields CAISGQEFNYGYTF.

The chain has TRBV11-3 and TRBJ2-7; D is tentatively TRBD1 or TRBD2 (5 bases each). The CDR3 sequence is 14 residues long. The V and J ends lost 5 bases and 0 bases respectively, with 11 bases between them. Germline loops: CDR1 SGHNT, CDR2 YENEEA. DNA of the CDR3: TGTGCCAGCAGCCAAGGGACCATCTCCTACGAGCAGTACTTC. Encoded protein: CASSQGTISYEQYF.

The chain joins TRBV5-1 to TRBJ1-5; D remains unclear. The CDR3 contains 13 residues. Germline V gives CDR1 SGHRS, CDR2 YFSETQ. The V gene lost 4 bases and the J gene lost 0 bases, with 5 bases spanning the gap. CDR3: CASSADSNQPQHF. For the CDR3, the DNA is TGCGCCAGCAGCGCCGATAGCAATCAGCCCCAGCATTTT.

The V and J genes are TRBV5-1 and TRBJ2-5, with TRBD2 as a possible D gene (7 bases). Germline CDR1 and CDR2: SGHRS and YFSETQ. This CDR3 contains 15 residues. Trimming removed 3 bases from V and 5 bases from J, with 17 bases in between. CDR3 coding DNA: TGCGCCAGCAGCTCCAGCCCAGGGAGGGGGGAGACCCAGTACTTC. This encodes CASSSSPGRGETQYF.

This chain connects TRBV29-1 to TRBJ1-3, with 7 bases lining up with TRBD1. Unmatched junction bases numbered 7, after V lost 0 bases and J lost 2 bases. The CDR3 is made up of 16 amino acids. Per the germline V gene, CDR1 is SQVTM and CDR2 is ANQGSEA. Here the CDR3 reads CSVEDPNRGTGNTIYF. DNA for the CDR3: TGCAGCGTTGAAGATCCGAACAGGGGAACTGGAAACACCATATATTTT.

In this sample, this clone turned up once. This chain uses TRBV5-4 with TRBJ2-3, with D hard to call. With 0 bases removed from V and 8 bases from J, the gap between germline ends came to 10 bases. Germline CDR1 and CDR2: SGHNT and YYREEE (reference sequence). This CDR3 is built from 13 residues. The CDR3 DNA follows: TGTGCCAGCAGCTTGGCCCCTGGCGGTACGCAGTATTTT. Amino acids: CASSLAPGGTQYF.